A single sample is the source of the 24 T cell receptor beta chains below, sequenced in a study of T cell changes during pregnancy in multiple sclerosis. Some clones are missing from TCRdb's copy, which holds only in-frame ones; the method was immunoSEQ multiplex PCR. The sample has 90,000 to 95,000 clones; about 94% are singletons. The sequencing here drew on peripheral blood, taken in the third trimester of pregnancy. These receptors all stem from a female donor with multiple sclerosis, enrolled in a pregnancy study.

This sequence joins TRBV15 and TRBJ1-3, with 7 bases aligning to TRBD1. Germline CDR1 reads LNHNV; CDR2 reads YYDKDF (reference sequence). The CDR3 has 17 amino acids. V gave up 0 bases and J gave up 0 bases; unmatched junction bases: 5. The CDR3 DNA reads as TGTGCCACCAGCAGAGATAACAGGGGAATCTCTGGAAACACCATATATTTT. Protein sequence: CATSRDNRGISGNTIYF. Filled out from reference TRBV15 and TRBJ1-3, the complete variable domain reads DAMVIQNPRYQVTQFGKPVTLSCSQTLNHNVMYWYQQKSSQAPKLLFHYYDKDFNNEADTPDNFQSRRPNTSFCFLDIRSPGLGDTAMYLCATSRDNRGISGNTIYFGEGSWLTVV.

The chain combines TRBV5-1 with TRBJ1-4, with 7 positions matching TRBD1. Trimming removed 1 base from V and 6 bases from J; junction bases left unmatched: 6. CDR1 and CDR2 from the germline V gene are SGHRS and YFSETQ. This CDR3 region has 15 residues. DNA for the CDR3: TGCGCCAGCAGCTTGAACACAGGGGATCATGAAAAACTGTTTTTT. Amino acid sequence: CASSLNTGDHEKLFF. The full variable domain, completed using reference TRBV5-1 and TRBJ1-4, is KAGVTQTPRYLIKTRGQQVTLSCSPISGHRSVSWYQQTPGQGLQFLFEYFSETQRNKGNFPGRFSGRQFSNSRSEMNVSTLELGDSALYLCASSLNTGDHEKLFFGSGTQLSVL.

This sequence joins TRBV29-1 and TRBJ1-4, with D maybe TRBD1 (6 bases). CDR1 SQVTM and CDR2 ANQGSEA come from the germline V gene. V lost 6 bases, J lost 7 bases, and 15 bases lay in between. This CDR3 has 13 amino acids. In DNA form, the CDR3 reads TGCAGCGTGGCCAGGGGATCAGGTGAAAAACTGTTTTTT. Amino acids: CSVARGSGEKLFF. Combining the CDR3 with reference TRBV29-1 and TRBJ1-4 gives the whole variable domain SAVISQKPSRDICQRGTSLTIQCQVDSQVTMMFWYRQQPGQSLTLIATANQGSEATYESGFVIDKFPISRPNLTFSTLTVSNMSPEDSSIYLCSVARGSGEKLFFGSGTQLSVL.

The chain employs TRBV6-6 and TRBJ1-1, with D possibly being TRBD1 (5 bases). The V end lost 8 bases, the J end lost 1 base, and 20 bases lay between the germline ends. The CDR3 has 16 amino acids. The germline V gene encodes CDR1 MNHNY and CDR2 SVGAGI (reference sequence). CDR3 region: CASFQTRGEQNTEAFF. The CDR3, as DNA: TGTGCCAGCTTTCAAACCCGGGGGGAGCAGAACACTGAAGCTTTCTTT.

The chain has TRBV10-3 and TRBJ2-1, with TRBD2 identical over 9 bases. Germline V lookup: CDR1 ENHRY, CDR2 SYGVKD. V was clipped by 4 bases and J by 0 bases; unmatched bases: 10. This CDR3 region has 18 residues. CDR3 residues: CAISVWASGVSSYNEQFF. The CDR3 region has the DNA TGTGCCATCAGTGTTTGGGCTAGCGGGGTGAGCTCCTACAATGAGCAGTTCTTC.

V and J are TRBV27 and TRBJ2-7, with 8 nucleotides matching TRBD1. The V gene end was trimmed by 5 bases and the J gene end by 6 bases; junction bases not matched to a gene: 12. The CDR3 has 15 residues. Germline lookup yields CDR1 MNHEY and CDR2 SMNVEV (reference sequence). In DNA, the CDR3 is TGTGCCAGCAGTGTATGGGGCAGGGGGCCATCCGAGCAGTACTTC. This encodes CASSVWGRGPSEQYF.

A single count supports this clone. The genes are TRBV4-1 and TRBJ2-1, with 8 bases aligning to TRBD2. Germline V gives CDR1 MGHRA, CDR2 YSYEKL. V lost 4 bases and J lost 9; bases outside the gene matches: 11. There are 15 residues in the CDR3. CDR3 loop: CASSPAIAGRSEQFF. The CDR3 region has the DNA TGCGCCAGCAGCCCGGCAATAGCGGGACGGAGTGAGCAGTTCTTC.

This clone has only one observation. J is TRBJ2-3 and V is TRBV27; 10 bases map to TRBD2. This CDR3 comprises 14 residues. CDR1 and CDR2 from the germline V gene are MNHEY and SMNVEV (reference sequence). With V trimmed by 3 bases and J by 6 bases, 3 bases remained unmatched. The CDR3 bases are TGTGCCAGCAGTTTTAGCGGGAGGACGGATACGCAGTATTTT. As protein: CASSFSGRTDTQYF.

The J gene is TRBJ2-1, the V gene TRBV19; 13 nucleotides line up with TRBD2. CDR1 is LNHDA and CDR2 is SQIVND in the germline V gene (reference sequence). The CDR3 is 15 residues long. With 6 bases clipped from V and 7 bases from J, the junction kept 6 bases outside the gene matches. The CDR3 DNA reads as TGTGCCAGTAGAAATTCGGGACTAGCGGGAAATGAGCAGTTCTTC. It is translated as CASRNSGLAGNEQFF.

The chain employs TRBV15 and TRBJ2-7, with 12 bases fitting TRBD2. Losses at the gene ends were 6 bases for V and 6 bases for J; bases not matched to a gene: 6. Germline assignment: CDR1 LNHNV and CDR2 YYDKDF (reference sequence). The CDR3 runs 14 residues. The CDR3 region is CATRERTSGAEQYF. CDR3 sequence (DNA): TGTGCCACCAGAGAGAGGACTAGCGGGGCCGAGCAGTACTTC. Full variable domain (outside the CDR3, taken from reference TRBV15 and TRBJ2-7): DAMVIQNPRYQVTQFGKPVTLSCSQTLNHNVMYWYQQKSSQAPKLLFHYYDKDFNNEADTPDNFQSRRPNTSFCFLDIRSPGLGDTAMYLCATRERTSGAEQYFGPGTRLTVT.

The chain's CDR3 is CASSFLPGQSRSSYNEQFF. CDR3 bases: TGTGCCAGCAGCTTTTTACCGGGACAGTCTAGGAGCTCCTACAATGAGCAGTTCTTC. The chain employs TRBV14 and TRBJ2-1; TRBD1 matches at 7 bases. J was trimmed by 0 bases and V by 5 bases; bases with no gene match: 16. From germline, CDR1 is SGHDN and CDR2 FVKESK. The length of the CDR3 is 19 residues.

The chain joins TRBV9 to TRBJ2-1, with 13 bases identical to TRBD2. CDR3 length equals 15 residues. V was pared by 4 bases and J by 8 bases, with 6 bases of the junction left unmatched. Germline-derived CDR1 and CDR2 are SGDLS and YYNGEE. The DNA of the CDR3 is TGTGCCAGCAGCCTACTAGCGGGAGGGCCTCATGAGCAGTTCTTC. It yields the protein CASSLLAGGPHEQFF.

The chain employs TRBV4-2 and TRBJ2-2; TRBD1 is a possible D gene (7 bases). The germline CDR1 and CDR2 sequences are LGHNA and YNFKEQ. CDR3 length equals 16 residues. V was clipped by 1 base and J by 6 bases, with 15 bases between them. The CDR3 nucleotides are TGTGCCAGCAGCCAAGCAGGGGGAGGACGTCCCGGGGAGCTGTTTTTT. Residues: CASSQAGGGRPGELFF.

The V gene is TRBV29-1, the J gene TRBJ2-5; maybe TRBD2 (5 bases). The CDR3 consists of 14 residues. CDR1 is SQVTM, CDR2 ANQGSEA, per germline. V lost 1 base to trimming and J lost 1 base, with 10 bases between them. The CDR3 nucleotides read TGCAGCGTTGAAGGGGGAGTTTCCCAAGAGACCCAGTACTTC. This gives the protein CSVEGGVSQETQYF. Together with reference TRBV29-1 and TRBJ2-5, the CDR3 gives the full variable domain: SAVISQKPSRDICQRGTSLTIQCQVDSQVTMMFWYRQQPGQSLTLIATANQGSEATYESGFVIDKFPISRPNLTFSTLTVSNMSPEDSSIYLCSVEGGVSQETQYFGPGTRLLVL.

The chain uses TRBV2 and TRBJ2-1; 7 bases fit TRBD2. This CDR3 has 14 residues. Trimming cost V 8 bases and J 0 bases; bases outside gene matches: 4. In germline, CDR1 is SNHLY, CDR2 FYNNEI. The CDR3 protein is CASQRDYSYNEQFF. The CDR3 nucleotides are TGTGCCAGCCAGCGGGACTACTCCTACAATGAGCAGTTCTTC. The full variable domain, with the rest looked up from reference TRBV2 and TRBJ2-1, is EPEVTQTPSHQVTQMGQEVILRCVPISNHLYFYWYRQILGQKVEFLVSFYNNEISEKSEIFDDQFSVERPDGSNFTLKIRSTKLEDSAMYFCASQRDYSYNEQFFGPGTRLTVL.

The chain carries TRBV20-1 and TRBJ2-3; a weak D match, TRBD2 (5 bases). There are 11 residues in the CDR3. The germline V gene has CDR1 DFQATT and CDR2 SNEGSKA (reference sequence). Trimming took off 4 bases at V and 4 bases at J, with 6 bases between the two ends. The CDR3, as DNA: TGCAGTGCTACCGGGGCAGATACGCAGTATTTT. This codes for CSATGADTQYF.

This chain connects TRBV30 to TRBJ2-7; a possible D gene is TRBD2 (5 bases). The V gene's germline CDR1 is GTSNPN and CDR2 SVGIG (reference sequence). There are 12 residues in the CDR3. Trimming removed 0 bases from V and 6 bases from J, with 9 bases in between. CDR3 sequence (DNA): TGTGCCTGGAGTGTCGGAGGACTCGAGCAGTACTTC. Its translation is CAWSVGGLEQYF.

The gene calls are TRBV14 and TRBJ2-2, with 7 bases matching TRBD2. The trim removed 1 base at V and 2 bases at J, leaving 4 bases unmatched. The CDR3 has 16 amino acids. Per the germline V gene, CDR1 is SGHDN and CDR2 is FVKESK. Written as DNA, the CDR3 is TGTGCCAGCAGCCAAGGTGGGAGGGATAACACCGGGGAGCTGTTTTTT. Amino acids: CASSQGGRDNTGELFF.

This sequence joins TRBV6-1 and TRBJ1-2; TRBD1 aligns across 9 bases. The CDR3 contains 14 residues. CDR1 is MNHNS, CDR2 SASEGT, per germline. Trimming cost V 9 bases and J 10 bases; bases outside gene matches: 15. Written as DNA, the CDR3 is TGTGCCAGTTCTGGGACAGGGCTGGGTAATGTCTACACCTTC. Its protein is CASSGTGLGNVYTF.

The rearrangement uses TRBV19 and TRBJ2-3; the D is unclear. Looked up from germline, CDR1 is LNHDA and CDR2 is SQIVND (reference sequence). Between the trimmed V and J ends, which lost 1 base and 2 bases, there was a span of 10 bases. CDR3 length equals 15 residues. CDR3 bases: TGTGCCAGTAGTATAGCAGGTCGATCCACAGATACGCAGTATTTT. Encoded protein: CASSIAGRSTDTQYF.

This CDR3 reads CASSTSSGGKYNEQFF. CDR3 in DNA: TGTGCCAGTAGTACATCTAGCGGGGGAAAATACAATGAGCAGTTCTTC. The J gene is TRBJ2-1, the V gene TRBV19; 10 positions match TRBD2. V gave up 4 bases and J gave up 4 bases; unmatched junction bases: 7. CDR1 LNHDA and CDR2 SQIVND come from the germline V gene (reference sequence). This CDR3 has 16 residues. The variable domain in full, completed from reference TRBV19 and TRBJ2-1, reads DGGITQSPKYLFRKEGQNVTLSCEQNLNHDAMYWYRQDPGQGLRLIYYSQIVNDFQKGDIAEGYSVSREKKESFPLTVTSAQKNPTAFYLCASSTSSGGKYNEQFFGPGTRLTVL.

The chain carries TRBV27 and TRBJ1-5, with D uncertain. Trimming pared 2 bases from V and 4 bases from J, leaving 15 bases between. Germline V gene lookup returns CDR1 MNHEY and CDR2 SMNVEV (reference sequence). This CDR3 is 16 amino acids long. The CDR3 bases are TGTGCCAGCAGTTTAAATAGGGCGGCGGGGAATCAGCCCCAGCATTTT. This encodes CASSLNRAAGNQPQHF.

This clone was detected once. The chain recombines TRBV2 with TRBJ2-1; D may be TRBD1 (6 bases). CDR3 size: 14 residues. Germline CDR1 is SNHLY and CDR2 is FYNNEI. V lost 10 bases and J lost 7, with 20 bases in between. The CDR3 DNA reads as TGTGCCACCTCGCCTGGACAGCTCCCTAATGAGCAGTTCTTC. This encodes CATSPGQLPNEQFF.

The chain has TRBV5-1 and TRBJ2-3; possibly TRBD2 for D (6 bases). Trimming removed 2 bases at V and 4 bases at J, with 14 bases between. Germline CDR1 SGHRS, CDR2 YFSETQ. This CDR3 is built from 15 residues. In nucleotides, the CDR3 is TGCGCCAGCAGCTTTAACGGGGGTTTTTCAGATACGCAGTATTTT. Protein product: CASSFNGGFSDTQYF.